Following are 23 T cell receptor beta chains from one sample sequenced in a study of cytomegalovirus exposure and HLA in healthy donors. It was with 60 Vbeta and 13 Jbeta primers that the PCR ran. The table came from immunoSEQ multiplex PCR; TCRdb's copy has only in-frame clones and leaves some out. The sample holds roughly 99,000 clones, 82% seen once. Sequencing input: PBMCs. These receptors came from a young man in good health and CMV-seropositive.

This sequence joins TRBV19 and TRBJ1-5, with D unclear. Trimming removed 0 bases at V and 0 bases at J, with 9 bases between. The CDR3 spans 16 residues. The germline CDR1 and CDR2 sequences are LNHDA and SQIVND (reference sequence). The chain's CDR3 is CASSIDHSGSNQPQHF. CDR3 coding DNA: TGTGCCAGTAGTATAGACCATTCGGGTAGCAATCAGCCCCAGCATTTT.

A single count supports this clone. The rearrangement links TRBV6-5 to TRBJ2-5, with 7 positions matching TRBD2. CDR3 length: 15 amino acids. The V gene's germline CDR1 is MNHEY and CDR2 SVGAGI. J lost 4 bases, V lost 0 bases, and 5 bases had no gene match. The CDR3 loop is CASSYSSSSGETQYF. Here the CDR3 DNA reads TGTGCCAGCAGTTACTCGAGTTCTAGCGGAGAGACCCAGTACTTC.

The chain carries TRBV2 and TRBJ2-7; D is uncertain. V lost 6 bases and J 0 bases, leaving 12 bases between the germline ends. Germline V lookup: CDR1 SNHLY, CDR2 FYNNEI. The CDR3 runs 14 residues. The CDR3 protein is CASRLSESSYEQYF. The CDR3 DNA follows: TGTGCCAGCAGACTATCGGAAAGCTCCTACGAGCAGTACTTC.

V gene TRBV5-5 combines with J gene TRBJ2-5; 9 nucleotides line up with TRBD1. Germline CDR1 SGHKS, CDR2 YYEKEE (reference sequence). With 3 bases clipped from V and 4 bases from J, the junction kept 7 bases outside the gene matches. The CDR3 spans 15 residues. CDR3: CASSWDRDATETQYF. For the CDR3, the DNA is TGTGCCAGCAGCTGGGACAGGGATGCTACAGAGACCCAGTACTTC.

The chain links TRBV29-1 to TRBJ1-4, with D possibly matching TRBD1 (5 bases). The germline V gene has CDR1 SQVTM and CDR2 ANQGSEA. This CDR3 region has 14 residues. Trimming took off 6 bases at V and 3 bases at J, with 14 bases between the two ends. CDR3 amino acids: CSVEPGLSNEKLFF. DNA of the CDR3: TGCAGCGTGGAGCCGGGACTATCTAATGAAAAACTGTTTTTT.

This chain joins TRBV19 and TRBJ1-5, with D maybe TRBD1 (6 bases). CDR1 and CDR2 (germline): LNHDA, SQIVND (reference sequence). The ends were cut back, 6 bases at V and 0 bases at J, with 15 bases in the middle. The CDR3 runs to 16 residues. CDR3 DNA sequence: TGTGCCAGTAGGGGCAGGGGCCCCGATAGCAATCAGCCCCAGCATTTT. Protein product: CASRGRGPDSNQPQHF.

J is TRBJ1-2 and V is TRBV13; 8 positions agree with TRBD1. Trimming at V came to 1 base and at J to 4 bases, leaving 8 bases not matched to a gene. This CDR3 region has 16 residues. The germline V gene has CDR1 PRHDT and CDR2 FYEKMQ (reference sequence). As DNA, the CDR3 is TGTGCCAGCAGCTTAGCCCGGACAGGGAGCCCCTATGGCTACACCTTC. It codes for CASSLARTGSPYGYTF.

This chain joins TRBV4-2 and TRBJ2-5, with 7 bases fitting TRBD2. CDR1 and CDR2 from the germline V gene are LGHNA and YNFKEQ. There are 16 residues in the CDR3. After removal of 1 base from V and 5 bases from J, the junction contained 10 bases not matched to a gene. The CDR3 DNA reads TGTGCCAGCAGCCAAGCTTTTAGGACTAGTTCGGAGACCCAGTACTTC. It specifies CASSQAFRTSSETQYF.

The chain links TRBV1 to TRBJ2-5; the table names TRBD2, a call not compared with the DNA. TRBV1 is reported as a pseudogene. The CDR3 has 18 amino acids. The CDR3: CTSSQDGGVRGGKETQYF. CDR3 sequence (DNA): TGCACCAGCAGCCAAGATGGGGGTGTGCGGGGGGGGAAAGAGACCCAGTACTTC.

V and J are TRBV30 and TRBJ1-1, with a possible D match to TRBD1 (6 bases). The length of the CDR3 is 12 residues. Germline V CDR1 and CDR2: GTSNPN, SVGIG (reference sequence). The chain's CDR3 is CEGGQLNTEAFF. The CDR3 nucleotides read TGTGAAGGCGGACAGCTGAACACTGAAGCTTTCTTT.

A single count supports this clone. The germline gene is not matched at one end of the junction; a read error may be the cause. This chain joins TRBV6-1 and TRBJ2-7; maybe TRBD2 (6 bases). CDR1 MNHNS and CDR2 SASEGT come from the germline V gene. This CDR3 spans 15 amino acids. As DNA, the CDR3 is TGTGCCAGCAGCTTAGCGGTCGCTCCCTCCGACGAGCAGTACTTC. It codes for CASSLAVAPSDEQYF.

The rearrangement uses TRBV5-4 and TRBJ1-1; unclear D gene. Trimming took off 4 bases at V and 1 base at J, with 11 bases between the two ends. The germline V gene has CDR1 SGHNT and CDR2 YYREEE (reference sequence). CDR3 length: 14 amino acids. In DNA form, the CDR3 reads TGTGCCAGCAGCCTGGAGGGAGGGAACACTGAAGCTTTCTTT. Translating it yields CASSLEGGNTEAFF.

The chain couples TRBV7-9 to TRBJ2-5; tentatively, D is TRBD1 (6 bases). The DNA end favors TRBJ2-7, so the J call may be wrong. CDR3 length equals 14 residues. CDR1 and CDR2 from the germline V gene are SEHNR and FQNEAQ (reference sequence). The DNA for the CDR3 is TGTGCCAGCAGCTTAGCGGGGACACTCTACGAGCAGTACTTC. Translation: CASSLAGTLYEQYF.

The chain couples TRBV7-9 to TRBJ1-2; a possible D gene is TRBD1 (6 bases). Trimming shortened V by 3 bases and J by 0 bases, and 11 bases separated the two germline ends. Germline values: CDR1 SEHNR, CDR2 FQNEAQ (reference sequence). The length of the CDR3 is 15 residues. As DNA, the CDR3 is TGTGCCAGCAGCTTGCGGGGGGCGACTAACTATGGCTACACCTTC. Translating gives CASSLRGATNYGYTF.

The CDR3 loop reads CASSSLGEGRTEAFF. The CDR3 nucleotides read TGTGCCAGTAGTAGCCTCGGCGAGGGCAGGACTGAAGCTTTCTTT. The chain recombines TRBV19 with TRBJ1-1; no firm D call. With 4 bases removed from V and 5 bases from J, the gap between germline ends came to 17 bases. CDR3 length equals 15 residues. Germline V gene sequence: CDR1 LNHDA, CDR2 SQIVND (reference sequence).

V gene TRBV5-4 combines with J gene TRBJ2-5; TRBD1 matches at 9 bases. Trimming took 4 bases from V and 2 from J; bases not matched to a gene: 9. Germline CDR1 and CDR2: SGHNT and YYREEE (reference sequence). There are 16 residues in the CDR3. The CDR3 bases are TGTGCCAGCAGCGTTCGGACAGGGGAGGGTCAAGAGACCCAGTACTTC. Residues: CASSVRTGEGQETQYF.

The gene calls are TRBV10-3 and TRBJ2-1; 7 bases are shared with TRBD2. Germline CDR1 and CDR2: ENHRY and SYGVKD. This CDR3 contains 17 residues. V shed 4 bases, J shed 1 base, and the junction held 10 bases outside the gene matches. The chain's CDR3 is CAISGAGLADSYNEQFF. CDR3 DNA: TGTGCCATCAGTGGGGCGGGGCTAGCGGATTCCTACAATGAGCAGTTCTTC.

The V gene is TRBV5-8, the J gene TRBJ2-3, with D possibly being TRBD2 (5 bases). The CDR3 totals 14 residues. The V end was cut by 5 bases, the J end by 0 bases, with 10 bases between. Germline V lookup: CDR1 SGHTS, CDR2 YDEGEE. The CDR3 protein is CASRTGSSTDTQYF. CDR3 DNA sequence: TGTGCCAGCAGGACGGGGAGTAGCACAGATACGCAGTATTTT.

The V gene is TRBV13, the J gene TRBJ1-1; 7 positions agree with TRBD1. This CDR3 has 13 residues. Germline CDR1 and CDR2: PRHDT and FYEKMQ (reference sequence). Trimming cost V 2 bases and J 6 bases; bases outside gene matches: 3. CDR3 region: CASSLKGAAEAFF. CDR3 nucleotide sequence: TGTGCCAGCAGCTTAAAGGGGGCAGCTGAAGCTTTCTTT.

The chain employs TRBV11-2 and TRBJ1-2; TRBD1 matches at 7 bases. Germline CDR1 and CDR2: SGHAT and FQNNGV. This CDR3 is built from 14 residues. The trim removed 4 bases at V and 8 bases at J, leaving 10 bases unmatched. The CDR3 spells CASSSQTGPQGYTF. DNA of the CDR3: TGTGCCAGCAGCTCCCAGACAGGGCCTCAGGGCTACACCTTC.

The V and J genes are TRBV9 and TRBJ2-1; TRBD1 agrees at 8 bases. Per the germline V gene, CDR1 is SGDLS and CDR2 is YYNGEE. This CDR3 is 15 amino acids long. J lost 4 bases, V lost 0 bases, and 3 bases had no gene match. CDR3 residues: CASSVVRQGYNEQFF. DNA of the CDR3: TGTGCCAGCAGCGTAGTTCGACAGGGGTACAATGAGCAGTTCTTC.

The chain has TRBV4-1 and TRBJ1-1; TRBD1 aligns across 9 bases. Germline CDR1 MGHRA, CDR2 YSYEKL. V gave up 3 bases and J gave up 3 bases; unmatched junction bases: 5. The CDR3 has 15 amino acids. The CDR3 protein is CASSQLQGAHTEAFF. The DNA for the CDR3 is TGCGCCAGCAGCCAGCTACAGGGGGCGCACACTGAAGCTTTCTTT.

CDR3: CASSLGRWDRGDYGYTF. The CDR3, as DNA: TGTGCCAGCAGCTTAGGCCGGTGGGACAGGGGGGACTATGGCTACACCTTC. V gene TRBV13 combines with J gene TRBJ1-2; the match to TRBD1 covers 11 bases. CDR1 PRHDT and CDR2 FYEKMQ come from the germline V gene (reference sequence). The ends lost 0 bases at V and 3 bases at J; junction bases unmatched: 6. This CDR3 comprises 17 residues.